Sequencing of this TCR beta chain was carried out in a study of sequential checkpoint blockade in melanoma (dated by TCRdb to the late 2010s). Some background on the complete study: Patients were assigned by 1:1 randomization to either first-line nivolumab followed by ipilimumab (arm A) or ipilimumab followed by nivolumab (arm B). Both trial sequences were followed by maintenance nivolumab. About 82% of the matched tumor biopsy pairs taken before and after treatment were from the same lesion. DNA from about 99 pretreatment melanoma tumor samples was subjected to TCRbeta immunosequencing. For roughly 20 patients, matched tumor biopsies were taken both before treatment and at week 13, after single-agent nivolumab (arm A) or ipilimumab (arm B). General study outcomes and caveats: Patients with increases in tumor T-cell fraction and clonality by week 13 were approximately 30 times more likely to achieve clinical benefit. In the nivolumab-first arm (arm A), an association was found between pretreatment tumor TIL clonality and response (P = .04). The model for predicting response that combines TCR metrics with mutation burden needs to be validated in larger, independent patient cohorts. Small sample sizes and reduced statistical power limited the within-arm analyses of tumor T-cell fraction. Tumor T-cell fraction and clonality were found to correlate with PD-L1 staining and CD8+ T-cell counts but not with mutational load.

In light of the paper, this sample's treatment or condition label describes: randomized to nivolumab then ipilimumab (arm A) or the reverse (arm B). None of the trial patients had been given prior DNA-damaging chemotherapy. The samples were obtained from melanoma patients enrolled in CheckMate 064, an open-label, randomized phase II trial testing sequential checkpoint blockade. Genomic DNA from formalin-fixed paraffin-embedded (FFPE) tissue samples served as the input for tumor TCR sequencing. TCRbeta CDR3 regions were immunosequenced from genomic DNA with the immunoSEQ Assay. Genomic DNA was amplified by bias-controlled multiplex PCR before high-throughput sequencing. As for the original processing: To quantify the absolute abundance of each unique TCRbeta CDR3 region, the sequences were collapsed and filtered. Clonality, defined as 1 minus Pielou's evenness, was calculated using only productive rearrangements. Tumor T-cell fraction was calculated by normalizing TCRbeta template counts to usable DNA, which was estimated from several housekeeping genes. Clones with significantly greater frequencies in on-treatment versus baseline samples were identified using a previously published method. The source is immuneACCESS, and TCRdb retained only in-frame sequences with V and J called. Part of the clones is not carried over; for the studies checked, unresolved V genes explain less than half of this, and the remainder is unexplained. V, J and clone size were drawn from that table, and D and trimming were deduced from the DNA. This sample is represented by around 2,200 clones; 20% of them were singletons. Approximately 20% of the sample is in the top ten clones.

In this sample, this clone turned up many times. Its antigen is still unknown. No much larger clone is present one base from it, and per-base qualities are unavailable. CDR1 and CDR2 are drawn from the germline V gene: SGHNT, YENEEA. Compared with germline, V lacks 5 bases and J lacks 7 bases; bases without a gene match: 11. The CDR3 holds 15 amino acids from the cysteine to the phenylalanine. Only CDR3 DNA is held: 45 bases, read in frame from base 1. This sample comprised tumor tissue (inferred from file names), obtained from a patient given nivolumab and ipilimumab in sequence. This clonotype originated in a human donor with melanoma. The rearrangement combines TRBV11-3 with TRBJ2-7, and 10 junction bases match TRBD2. In nucleotide form, the sequence is TGTGCCAGCAGCGTGATAGCGGGAGGTGGGAGGGAGCAGTACTTC. This codes for CASSVIAGGGREQYF.